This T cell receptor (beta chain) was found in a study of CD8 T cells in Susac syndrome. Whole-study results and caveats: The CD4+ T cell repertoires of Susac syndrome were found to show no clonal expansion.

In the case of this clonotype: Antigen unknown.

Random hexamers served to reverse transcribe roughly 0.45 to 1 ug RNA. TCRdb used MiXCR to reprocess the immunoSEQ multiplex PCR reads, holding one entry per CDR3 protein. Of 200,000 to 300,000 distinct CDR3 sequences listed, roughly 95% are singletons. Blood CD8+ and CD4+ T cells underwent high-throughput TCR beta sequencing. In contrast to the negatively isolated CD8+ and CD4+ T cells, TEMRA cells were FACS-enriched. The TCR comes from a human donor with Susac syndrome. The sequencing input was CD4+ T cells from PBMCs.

The CDR3 coding sequence is TGCAGTGCCCCGCCCCGTCTAGGAGCCAGTGAGCAGTTCTTC. Its translation: CSAPPRLGASEQFF. V usage is TRBV20-1 and J usage is TRBJ2-1, with unresolved D. The CDR3 is made up of 14 amino acids. V dropped 6 bases and J dropped 9 bases, with 21 bases sitting between them. Per germline, CDR1 DFQATT and CDR2 SNEGSKA (reference sequence).